This T cell receptor beta chain derives from a study of T cells in Graves' hyperthyroidism and ophthalmopathy. Trimming left V 1 base short and J 5 bases short, with 9 bases between. The CDR3 length is 14 residues. Germline V gives CDR1 MDHEN, CDR2 SYDVKM. What was amplified from RNA transcripts were TCR beta CDR3 regions. HTBI primers were employed in a first-round RT-PCR of the TCR CDR3. MiXCR, run by TCRdb on the multiplex PCR reads, gives a single entry per CDR3 protein. The repertoire has under 650,000 distinct CDR3 sequences, around 16% of them found once; the top ten carry over 3.5%. In this sample, this clonotype turned up many times.

The origin of this receptor is a woman aged 25 to 39 with Graves' hyperthyroidism. This rearrangement joins TRBV28 to TRBJ2-1, with D unclear. The sequenced sample was blood. CDR3 residues: CASSLLAENNEQFF. The CDR3 coding sequence is TGTGCCAGCAGTTTATTGGCCGAGAACAATGAGCAGTTCTTC. The full variable domain, completed using reference TRBV28 and TRBJ2-1, is DVKVTQSSRYLVKRTGEKVFLECVQDMDHENMFWYRQDPGLGLRLIYFSYDVKMKEKGDIPEGYSVSREKKERFSLILESASTNQTSMYLCASSLLAENNEQFFGPGTRLTVL.